This T cell receptor beta chain was captured in a study of Tregs in tolerant kidney transplant recipients. Germline values: CDR1 SGHNT, CDR2 YYREEE (reference sequence). Trimming shortened V by 4 bases and J by 4 bases, and 16 bases separated the two germline ends. The CDR3 length is 15 residues. Generated by immunoSEQ multiplex PCR, the TCRdb table keeps only in-frame clones and is missing some. Among about 100,000 clones listed, nearly 90% were seen once. The source of this sequence is a human donor who received a combined kidney and bone marrow transplant. The input for sequencing was CD4+ T cells from blood, taken before the transplant. V gene TRBV5-4 combines with J gene TRBJ2-3; a possible D gene is TRBD2 (7 bases). CDR3 sequence reads: CASSGVGGRPDTQYF. CDR3 nucleotides: TGTGCCAGCAGCGGAGTGGGGGGGCGGCCAGATACGCAGTATTTT. Supplemented by reference TRBV5-4 and TRBJ2-3, the full variable domain reads ETGVTQSPTHLIKTRGQQVTLRCSSQSGHNTVSWYQQALGQGPQFIFQYYREEENGRGNFPPRFSGLQFPNYSSELNVNALELDDSALYLCASSGVGGRPDTQYFGPGTRLTVL.